This record looks at one T cell receptor beta chain sequence and its context. This entry belongs to a study of blood T cell repertoires in COVID-19. Across the study: There were acute and convalescent COVID-19 samples, and they came from the United States, Italy and Spain. PBMCs, B-cell-depleted T cells, or T cells were the source of the cDNA or gDNA that made up the material.

CDR1 and CDR2 from the germline V gene are SGHNT and YENEEA. The CDR3 has 16 residues. V lost 5 bases and J lost 2, with 16 bases in between. Method: immunoSEQ multiplex PCR; TCRdb's copy keeps in-frame clones and lacks some. The table includes about 190,000 clones, around 80% detected once. J is TRBJ2-1 and V is TRBV11-3; maybe TRBD2 (6 bases). The sequencing sample was made of peripheral blood. The TCR comes from a middle-aged man who had recovered from COVID-19. The CDR3 spells CASSHSSGWPYNEQFF. The CDR3 DNA reads as TGTGCCAGCAGCCACTCGAGCGGGTGGCCCTACAATGAGCAGTTCTTC.